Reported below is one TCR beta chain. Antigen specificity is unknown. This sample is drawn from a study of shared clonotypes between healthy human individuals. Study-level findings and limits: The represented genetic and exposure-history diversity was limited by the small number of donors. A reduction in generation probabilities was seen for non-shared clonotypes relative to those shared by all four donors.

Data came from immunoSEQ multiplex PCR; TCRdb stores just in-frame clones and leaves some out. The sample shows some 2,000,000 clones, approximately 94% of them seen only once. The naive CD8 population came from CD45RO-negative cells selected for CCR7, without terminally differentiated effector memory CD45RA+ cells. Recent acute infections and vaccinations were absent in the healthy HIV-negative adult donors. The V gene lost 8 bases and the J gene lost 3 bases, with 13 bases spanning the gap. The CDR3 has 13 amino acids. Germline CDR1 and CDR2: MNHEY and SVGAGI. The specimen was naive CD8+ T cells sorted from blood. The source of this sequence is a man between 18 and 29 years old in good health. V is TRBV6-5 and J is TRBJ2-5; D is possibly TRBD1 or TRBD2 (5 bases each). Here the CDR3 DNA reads TGTGCCAGCGCAAAGGGGCGGGAAGAGACCCAGTACTTC. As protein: CASAKGREETQYF.